The clone carrying this T cell receptor (beta chain) was seen many times. This entry is derived from a study of T cells after yellow fever vaccination. The overall study: Fractions low in cell number were prepared with SMART-Seq v4 Ultra Low Input.

CDR1 and CDR2 from the germline V gene are SGHTA and FQGNSA. Deletions cut 11 bases from V and 9 bases from J, with 14 bases between. The CDR3 runs to 12 residues. TCRdb redid the calling of the 5' RACE reads with MiXCR, one entry per CDR3 protein. The sample includes more than 65,000 distinct CDR3 sequences, 5% to 6.5% of them seen just once. V usage is TRBV7-2 and J usage is TRBJ1-6; possible D gene TRBD1, 6 bases. The TCR was taken from a man between 18 and 35 years old who received the YFV17D yellow fever vaccine. Sequencing used CD4+ T cells sorted from PBMCs, obtained about 2 weeks after the first yellow fever vaccination. CDR3 loop: CAGGGMSSPLHF. In DNA form, the CDR3 reads TGTGCCGGAGGGGGTATGAGTTCACCCCTCCACTTT.